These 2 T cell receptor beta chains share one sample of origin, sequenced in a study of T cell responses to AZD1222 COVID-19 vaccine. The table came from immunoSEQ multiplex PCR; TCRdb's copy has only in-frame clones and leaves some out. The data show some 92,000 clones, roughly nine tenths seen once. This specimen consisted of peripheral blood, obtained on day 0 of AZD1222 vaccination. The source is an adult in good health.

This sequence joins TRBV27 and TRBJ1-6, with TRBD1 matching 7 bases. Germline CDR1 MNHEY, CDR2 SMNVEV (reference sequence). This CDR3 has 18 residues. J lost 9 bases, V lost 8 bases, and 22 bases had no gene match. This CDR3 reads CASPKTGDRVFSSSPLHF. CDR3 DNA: TGTGCCAGCCCCAAGACCGGAGACAGGGTTTTCTCGAGTTCACCCCTCCACTTT.

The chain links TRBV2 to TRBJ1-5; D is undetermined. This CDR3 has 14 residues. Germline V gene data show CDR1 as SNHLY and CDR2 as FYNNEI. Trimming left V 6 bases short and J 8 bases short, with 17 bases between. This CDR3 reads CASSLGPPGEPQHF. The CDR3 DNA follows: TGTGCCAGCAGCCTCGGCCCCCCCGGTGAGCCCCAGCATTTT.